A selection of T cell receptor beta chains follows, all from one sample in a study of T-cell memory formation after mild COVID-19. TCRdb recomputed calls from the 5' RACE reads with MiXCR, one row per CDR3 protein. The table lists about half a million distinct CDR3 sequences, approximately 18% of them singletons, with approximately 13% in the top ten. The sequenced sample consisted of PBMCs or a T cell subset sorted from them (not recorded which). The receptors were gathered from an adult woman who had mild COVID-19 (a few samples of this study predate the infection). Cell type and time point are not known. CDR3s include the opening cysteine and the closing phenylalanine or tryptophan. Fields, in order: V gene, D gene, clone size, J gene, CDR3 DNA, CDR3 protein. D genes are given only for firm matches. Clone size is shown for a subset of rows, as once, few, many or a class of expanded clone.

TRBV14	TRBD2	few	TRBJ2-5	TGTGCCAGCAGCCGCCGGTTGAGCGGGACTTACCAAGAGACCCAGTACTTC	CASSRRLSGTYQETQYF
TRBV3-1	-	many	TRBJ2-3	TGTGCCAGCAGCCTGACCCAGCTCAGAGATACGCAGTATTTT	CASSLTQLRDTQYF
TRBV20-1	TRBD2	few	TRBJ2-2	TGCAGTGCGACTAGCGGGACGGACACCGGGGAGCTGTTTTTT	CSATSGTDTGELFF
TRBV5-1	TRBD1	many	TRBJ1-4	TGCGCCAGCAGCTTAACAGGGGCAACTAATGAAAAACTGTTTTTT	CASSLTGATNEKLFF
TRBV11-3	TRBD2	-	TRBJ2-1	TGTGCCAGCAGCTTAGATTTGACTAGCGGGATGGTATACAATGAGCAGTTCTTC	CASSLDLTSGMVYNEQFF
TRBV30	TRBD1	-	TRBJ2-4	TGTGCCTGGTCAGGGGGATATAACATTCAGTACTTC	CAWSGGYNIQYF
TRBV27	-	-	TRBJ2-1	TGTGCCAGCAGTTTATCTGGGGCAGGATTAGATGAGCAGTTCTTC	CASSLSGAGLDEQFF
TRBV5-1	-	-	TRBJ2-1	TGCGCCAGCAGCTTGGGCAACAGTCCCTCCTACAATGAGCAGTTCTTC	CASSLGNSPSYNEQFF
TRBV2	-	-	TRBJ1-6	TGTGCCAGCAGTCCCCGGGACTCCGGAGGGTCACCCCTCCACTTT	CASSPRDSGGSPLHF
TRBV5-1	-	-	TRBJ2-6	TGCGCCAGCAGCTTGTTTACAGGGACTGCTGGGGCCAACGTCCTGACTTTC	CASSLFTGTAGANVLTF
TRBV6-5	-	-	TRBJ1-2	TGTGCCAGCAGTTACTCGGGGGATGGCTACACCTTC	CASSYSGDGYTF
TRBV24-1	TRBD2	-	TRBJ2-3	TGTGCCACCATGGTCCATAGCGGGGGGGCCACAGATACGCAGTATTTT	CATMVHSGGATDTQYF
TRBV27	TRBD2	few	TRBJ2-3	TGTGCCAGCAGTTCCCCCGGGGGGGGCACAGATACGCAGTATTTT	CASSSPGGGTDTQYF
TRBV12-3/TRBV12-4	TRBD1	-	TRBJ1-2	TGTGCCAGCACCAAGACGGGACAGCGAAACTATGGCTACACCTTC	CASTKTGQRNYGYTF
TRBV6-2/TRBV6-3	TRBD1	few	TRBJ2-7	TGTGCCAGCAGGGGGACAGGGAGCTCCTACGAGCAGTACTTC	CASRGTGSSYEQYF
TRBV6-6	TRBD1	-	TRBJ2-2	TGTGCCAGCAGACCGGACAGGGTCACCGGGGAGCTGTTTTTT	CASRPDRVTGELFF
TRBV5-1	TRBD1	few	TRBJ2-1	TGCGCCAGCAGCCGTGAGGGACAGGTATATGAGCAGTTCTTC	CASSREGQVYEQFF
TRBV5-1	-	many	TRBJ1-4	TGCGCCAGCAGCTTGGACCCAGACAGTGCAACTAATGAAAAACTGTTTTTT	CASSLDPDSATNEKLFF
TRBV7-8	TRBD1	few	TRBJ1-1	TGTGCCAGCAGCTTGGGACAGTTCGGGTTGGACACTGAAGCTTTCTTT	CASSLGQFGLDTEAFF
TRBV7-3	-	many	TRBJ2-1	TGTGCCAGCATTACTGGCGGGACTTGCAACAATGAGCAGTTCTTC	CASITGGTCNNEQFF
TRBV5-1	-	few	TRBJ1-1	TGCGCCAGCAGCTTGGTGATGAAGGGGAACACTGAAGCTTTCTTT	CASSLVMKGNTEAFF
TRBV7-8	-	-	TRBJ2-1	TGTGCCAGCAGCTCCGAAGCTCGGACAGTTATGTTTGAGCAGTTCTTC	CASSSEARTVMFEQFF
TRBV12-3/TRBV12-4	-	-	TRBJ2-7	TGTGCCAGCAGTCAGGGGAGCGCTGCCGAGCAGTACTTC	CASSQGSAAEQYF
TRBV9	-	few	TRBJ2-5	TGTGCCAGCAGCACCAGAGGTTCCCCAGAGACCCAGTACTTC	CASSTRGSPETQYF
TRBV3-1	-	-	TRBJ1-3	TGTGCCAGCAGCCTGACCACCTCTGGAAACACCATATATTTT	CASSLTTSGNTIYF
TRBV6-5	-	few	TRBJ2-5	TGTGCCAGCGGCCCGGGCGAGACCCAGTACTTC	CASGPGETQYF
TRBV29-1	-	-	TRBJ2-7	TGCAGCGTTGAGTATACAGGGTCCTACGAGCAGTACTTC	CSVEYTGSYEQYF
TRBV15	TRBD1	-	TRBJ2-7	TGTGCCACCAGCAGAGATACCGGGACAGGGAGCTCCTACGAGCAGTACTTC	CATSRDTGTGSSYEQYF